Sequencing of this TCR beta chain was carried out in a study of T-cell memory formation after mild COVID-19. 5'RACE with constant-segment primers built TCRalpha and TCRbeta cDNA libraries with UMIs. Using its own MiXCR run on the 5' RACE reads, TCRdb lists one record per CDR3 protein. The sample records around 300,000 distinct CDR3 sequences, approximately 13% being singletons. Germline V gene lookup returns CDR1 DFQATT and CDR2 SNEGSKA (reference sequence). This CDR3 spans 14 amino acids. Trimming cost V 5 bases and J 3 bases; bases outside gene matches: 6. This clonotype was seen a few times. Antigen: not known. Regarding the study as a whole: The finding that pre-infection memory included some responding clones suggested that cross-reactive memory joined. Day 15 to 85 contracting clones showed balanced CD4/CD8; later expanders leaned CD4+.

This TCR derives from a man aged 18 to 29 who had mild COVID-19 (a few samples of this study predate the infection). Cell type and time point are not known. This chain links TRBV20-1 with TRBJ2-7; 11 bases are a match to TRBD2. Sequencing was carried out using PBMCs or a T cell subset sorted from them (not recorded which). In nucleotides, the CDR3 is TGCAGTGCTTCTGGGACTAGCGGCAACTACGAGCAGTACGTC. It encodes CSASGTSGNYEQYV.